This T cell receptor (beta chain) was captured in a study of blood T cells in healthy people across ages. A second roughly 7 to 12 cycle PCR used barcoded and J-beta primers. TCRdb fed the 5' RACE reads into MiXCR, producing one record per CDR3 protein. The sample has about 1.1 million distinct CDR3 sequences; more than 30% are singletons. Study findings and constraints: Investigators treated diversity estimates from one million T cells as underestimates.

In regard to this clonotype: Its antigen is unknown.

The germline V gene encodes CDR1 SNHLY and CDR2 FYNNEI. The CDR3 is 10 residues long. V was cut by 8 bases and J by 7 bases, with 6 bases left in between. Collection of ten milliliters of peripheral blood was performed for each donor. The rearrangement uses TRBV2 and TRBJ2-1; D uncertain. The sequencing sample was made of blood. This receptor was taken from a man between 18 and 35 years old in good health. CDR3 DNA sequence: TGTGCCAGCTTGGAGAATGAGCAGTTCTTC. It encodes CASLENEQFF.